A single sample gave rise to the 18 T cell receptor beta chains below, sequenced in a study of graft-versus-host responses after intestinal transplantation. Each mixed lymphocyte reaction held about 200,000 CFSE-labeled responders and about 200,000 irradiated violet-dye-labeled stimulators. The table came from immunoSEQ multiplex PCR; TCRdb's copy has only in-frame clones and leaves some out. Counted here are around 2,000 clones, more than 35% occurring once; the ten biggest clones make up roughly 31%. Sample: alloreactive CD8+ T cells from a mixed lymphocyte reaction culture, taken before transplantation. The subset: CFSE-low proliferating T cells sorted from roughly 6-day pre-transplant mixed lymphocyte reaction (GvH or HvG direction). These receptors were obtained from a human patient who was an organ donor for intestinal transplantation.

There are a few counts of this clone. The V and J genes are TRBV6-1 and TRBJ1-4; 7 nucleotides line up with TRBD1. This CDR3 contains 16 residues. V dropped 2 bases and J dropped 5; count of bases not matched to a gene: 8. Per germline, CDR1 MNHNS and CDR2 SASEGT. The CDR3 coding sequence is TGTGCCAGCAGTGAATGGGACAGCCCAAACAATGAAAAACTGTTTTTT. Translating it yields CASSEWDSPNNEKLFF.

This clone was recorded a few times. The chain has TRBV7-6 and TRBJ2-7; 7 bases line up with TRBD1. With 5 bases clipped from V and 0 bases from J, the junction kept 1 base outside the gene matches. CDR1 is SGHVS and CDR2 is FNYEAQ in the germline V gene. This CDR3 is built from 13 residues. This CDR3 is CASSGTASYEQYF. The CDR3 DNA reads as TGTGCCAGCAGCGGGACAGCCTCCTACGAGCAGTACTTC.

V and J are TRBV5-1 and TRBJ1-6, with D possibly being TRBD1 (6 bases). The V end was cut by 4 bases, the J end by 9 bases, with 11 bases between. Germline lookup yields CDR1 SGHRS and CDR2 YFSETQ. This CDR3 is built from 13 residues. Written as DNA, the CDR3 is TGCGCCAGCAGCCCACAGGGCGGTTCACCCCTCCACTTT. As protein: CASSPQGGSPLHF.

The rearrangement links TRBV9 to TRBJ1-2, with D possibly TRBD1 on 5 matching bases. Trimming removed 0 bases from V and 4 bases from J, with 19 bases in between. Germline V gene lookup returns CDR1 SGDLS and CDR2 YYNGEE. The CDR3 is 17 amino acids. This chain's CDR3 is CASSVEDSGRPLYGYTF. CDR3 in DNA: TGTGCCAGCAGCGTAGAAGATTCGGGGCGACCCCTCTATGGCTACACCTTC.

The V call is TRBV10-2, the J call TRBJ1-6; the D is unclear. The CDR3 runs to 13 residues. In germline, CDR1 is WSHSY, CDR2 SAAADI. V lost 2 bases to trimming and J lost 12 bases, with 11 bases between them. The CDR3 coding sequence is TGCGCCAGCAGTGAGGAGACCCTAGGACCCCTCCACTTT. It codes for CASSEETLGPLHF.

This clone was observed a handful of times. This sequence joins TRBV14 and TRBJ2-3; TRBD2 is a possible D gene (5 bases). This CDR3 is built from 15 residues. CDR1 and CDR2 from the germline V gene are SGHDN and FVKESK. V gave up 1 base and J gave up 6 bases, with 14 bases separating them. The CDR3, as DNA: TGTGCCAGCAGCCAAGGTTACACTCGGAGGGATACGCAGTATTTT. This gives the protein CASSQGYTRRDTQYF. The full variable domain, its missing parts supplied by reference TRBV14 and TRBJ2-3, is EAGVTQFPSHSVIEKGQTVTLRCDPISGHDNLYWYRRVMGKEIKFLLHFVKESKQDESGMPNNRFLAERTGGTYSTLKVQPAELEDSGVYFCASSQGYTRRDTQYFGPGTRLTVL.

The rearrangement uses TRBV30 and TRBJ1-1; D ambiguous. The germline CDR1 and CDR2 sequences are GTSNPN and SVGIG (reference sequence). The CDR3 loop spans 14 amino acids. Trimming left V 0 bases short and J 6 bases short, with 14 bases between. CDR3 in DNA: TGTGCCTGGAGTGTATCCGGTCTAGGATCTGAAGCTTTCTTT. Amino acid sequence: CAWSVSGLGSEAFF.

The CDR3 spells CSVPGQYTEAFF. The CDR3 nucleotides read TGCAGCGTTCCGGGACAGTACACTGAAGCTTTCTTT. The V gene is TRBV29-1, the J gene TRBJ1-1; TRBD1 matches at 7 bases. With 5 bases clipped from V and 3 bases from J, the junction kept 3 bases outside the gene matches. CDR1 SQVTM and CDR2 ANQGSEA come from the germline V gene. CDR3 length equals 12 residues.

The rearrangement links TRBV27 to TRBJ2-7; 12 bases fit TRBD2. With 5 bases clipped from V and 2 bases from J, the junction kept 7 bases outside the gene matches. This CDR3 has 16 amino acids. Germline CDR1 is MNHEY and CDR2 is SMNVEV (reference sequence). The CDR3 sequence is CASSPSGGATPYEQYF. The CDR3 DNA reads TGTGCCAGCAGTCCTAGCGGGGGGGCCACTCCCTACGAGCAGTACTTC.

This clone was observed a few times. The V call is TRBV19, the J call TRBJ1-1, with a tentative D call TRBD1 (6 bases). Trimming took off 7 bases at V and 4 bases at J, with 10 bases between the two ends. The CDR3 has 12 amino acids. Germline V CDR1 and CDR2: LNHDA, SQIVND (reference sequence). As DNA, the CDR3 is TGTGCCAGTATCGCAGGGGCCACTGAAGCTTTCTTT. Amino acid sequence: CASIAGATEAFF.

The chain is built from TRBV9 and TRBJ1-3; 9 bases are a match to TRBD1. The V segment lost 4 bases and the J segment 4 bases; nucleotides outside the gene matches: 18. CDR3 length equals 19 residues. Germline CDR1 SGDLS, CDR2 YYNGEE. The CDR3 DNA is TGTGCCAGCAGCTCTGAGGGACAGGGTGCCGAGGCTTGGGGAAACACCATATATTTT. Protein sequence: CASSSEGQGAEAWGNTIYF.

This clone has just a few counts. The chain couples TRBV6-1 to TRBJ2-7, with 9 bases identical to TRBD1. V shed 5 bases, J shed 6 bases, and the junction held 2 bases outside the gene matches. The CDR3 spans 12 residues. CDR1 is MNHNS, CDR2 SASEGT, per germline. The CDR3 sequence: CASSTTGGEQYF. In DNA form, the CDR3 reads TGTGCCAGCAGTACGACAGGGGGCGAGCAGTACTTC.

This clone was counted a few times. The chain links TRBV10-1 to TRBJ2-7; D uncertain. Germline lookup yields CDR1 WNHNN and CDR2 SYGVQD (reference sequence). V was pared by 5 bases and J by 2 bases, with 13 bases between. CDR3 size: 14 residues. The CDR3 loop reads CASSTGNSPYEQYF. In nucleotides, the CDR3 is TGCGCCAGCAGTACTGGGAATTCCCCCTACGAGCAGTACTTC.

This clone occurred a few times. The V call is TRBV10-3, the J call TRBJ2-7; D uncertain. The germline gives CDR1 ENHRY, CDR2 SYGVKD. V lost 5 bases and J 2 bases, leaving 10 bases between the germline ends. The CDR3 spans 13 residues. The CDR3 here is CAISPDMTYEQYF. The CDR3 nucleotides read TGTGCCATCAGTCCCGACATGACCTACGAGCAGTACTTC.

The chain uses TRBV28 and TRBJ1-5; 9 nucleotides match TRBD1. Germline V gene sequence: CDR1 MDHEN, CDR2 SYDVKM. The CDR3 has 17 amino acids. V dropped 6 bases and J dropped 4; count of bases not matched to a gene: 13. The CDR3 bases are TGTGCCAGCAGCAAAAGGAACTGGGACAGGGCAAATCAGCCCCAGCATTTT. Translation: CASSKRNWDRANQPQHF. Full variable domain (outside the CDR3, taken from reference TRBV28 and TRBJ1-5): DVKVTQSSRYLVKRTGEKVFLECVQDMDHENMFWYRQDPGLGLRLIYFSYDVKMKEKGDIPEGYSVSREKKERFSLILESASTNQTSMYLCASSKRNWDRANQPQHFGDGTRLSIL.

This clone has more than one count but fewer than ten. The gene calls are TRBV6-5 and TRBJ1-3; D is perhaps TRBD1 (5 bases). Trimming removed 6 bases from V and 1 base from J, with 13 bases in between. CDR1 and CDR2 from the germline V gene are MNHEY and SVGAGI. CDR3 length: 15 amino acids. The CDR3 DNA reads TGTGCCAGCAGCCCCACGGGGGGTTCTGGAAACACCATATATTTT. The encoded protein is CASSPTGGSGNTIYF.

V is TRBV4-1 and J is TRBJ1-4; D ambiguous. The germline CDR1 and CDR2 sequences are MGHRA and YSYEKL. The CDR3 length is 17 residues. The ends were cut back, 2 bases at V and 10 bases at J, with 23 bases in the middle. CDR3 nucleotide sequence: TGCGCCAGCAGCCAAACCCAACTTGTGGGCAGCGTTTTAAAACTGTTTTTT. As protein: CASSQTQLVGSVLKLFF.

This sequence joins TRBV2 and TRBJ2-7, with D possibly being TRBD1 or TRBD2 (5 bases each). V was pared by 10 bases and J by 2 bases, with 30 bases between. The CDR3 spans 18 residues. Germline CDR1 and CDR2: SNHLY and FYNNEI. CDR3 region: CANLGLSGTTADTYEQYF. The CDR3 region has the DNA TGTGCCAACCTGGGGCTCTCGGGGACCACCGCTGATACCTACGAGCAGTACTTC.